This T cell receptor (beta chain) is drawn from a study of T cell responses to AZD1222 COVID-19 vaccine. TCRdb's copy holds only in-frame clones and misses some; the assay was immunoSEQ multiplex PCR. The sample has some 170,000 clones, over 75% seen once. About this clone itself: Its antigen is currently unknown.

The V segment lost 3 bases and the J segment 4 bases; nucleotides outside the gene matches: 3. The CDR3 consists of 14 residues. The germline gives CDR1 SGHAT, CDR2 FQNNGV. Study-wide results and limits: Dominant CD4 TCR responses targeted spike regions 160-218 and 743-854.

This receptor was obtained from an adult who received the AZD1222 COVID-19 vaccine. V gene TRBV11-2 combines with J gene TRBJ1-3; 7 positions agree with TRBD1. Sequenced material: peripheral blood, taken 28 days after the second AZD1222 dose. The chain's CDR3 is CASSLDRSGNTIYF. DNA for the CDR3: TGTGCCAGCAGCTTGGACAGGTCGGGAAACACCATATATTTT.